The present entry profiles one T cell receptor (beta chain) with its context. These data come from a study of blood T cell repertoires in COVID-19. Study background: Material from acute and convalescent COVID-19 was sourced from the United States, Italy and Spain. Sources were T cells, B-cell-depleted T cells, or PBMCs; the material itself was cDNA or gDNA.

The CDR3 has 14 residues. Trimming took 6 bases from V and 6 from J; bases not matched to a gene: 3. The germline CDR1 and CDR2 sequences are KGHDR and SFDVKD. Authors' data handling: Estimation of nucleated cell counts was performed using reference gene primer amplification. Sequencing was performed with immunoSEQ multiplex PCR; in TCRdb, only in-frame clones are kept and a portion is missing. V and J calls plus clone size are reproduced from that table; the DNA served to infer D and trimming. This sample has roughly 120,000 clones, with roughly 88% found just once. The clonotype was recovered from a human donor in a cohort sampled during active COVID-19. The specimen was peripheral blood. The genes are TRBV24-1 and TRBJ2-1; 11 bases map to TRBD2. CDR3 residues: CATSTSGSGNEQFF. The CDR3 nucleotides read TGTGCCACCAGTACTAGCGGGAGTGGCAATGAGCAGTTCTTC.